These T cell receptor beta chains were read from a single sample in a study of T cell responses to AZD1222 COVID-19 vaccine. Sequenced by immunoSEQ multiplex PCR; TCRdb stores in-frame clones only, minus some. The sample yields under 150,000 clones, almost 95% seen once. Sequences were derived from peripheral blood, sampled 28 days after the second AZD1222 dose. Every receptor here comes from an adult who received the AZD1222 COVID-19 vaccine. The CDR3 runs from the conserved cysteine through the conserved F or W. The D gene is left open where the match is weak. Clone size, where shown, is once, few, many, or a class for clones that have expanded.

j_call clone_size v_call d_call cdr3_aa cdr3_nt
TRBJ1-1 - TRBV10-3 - CAISRVDVNTEAFF TGTGCCATCAGTCGGGTCGACGTTAACACTGAAGCTTTCTTT
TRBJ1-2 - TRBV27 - CASSFSGTVLFYGYTF TGTGCCAGCAGTTTCTCCGGGACGGTCCTGTTCTATGGCTACACCTTC
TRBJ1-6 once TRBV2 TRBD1 CASTGQGQSPLHF TGTGCCAGCACAGGACAGGGACAATCACCCCTCCACTTT
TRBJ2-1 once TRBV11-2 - CASSSGQLYNEQFF TGTGCCAGCAGCTCCGGACAGCTCTACAATGAGCAGTTCTTC
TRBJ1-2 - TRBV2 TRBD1 CASKGRQGARGYTF TGTGCCAGCAAGGGGAGACAGGGGGCGAGAGGCTACACCTTC
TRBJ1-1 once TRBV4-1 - CASSRSAYTEAFF TGCGCCAGCAGCCGATCCGCATACACTGAAGCTTTCTTT
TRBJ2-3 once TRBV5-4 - CASSLGPRGGAFEHTQYF TGTGCCAGCAGCTTAGGCCCACGAGGGGGGGCGTTCGAGCATACGCAGTATTTT
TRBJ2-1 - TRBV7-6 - CASSLYRDGNEQFF TGTGCCAGCAGCCTATACAGGGACGGCAATGAGCAGTTCTTC
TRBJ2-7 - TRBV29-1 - CSVLMSSYEQYF TGCAGCGTCCTAATGAGCTCCTACGAGCAGTACTTC
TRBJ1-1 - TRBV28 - CASSRDHTEAFF TGTGCCAGCAGTCGGGACCACACTGAAGCTTTCTTT
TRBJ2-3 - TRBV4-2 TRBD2 CASSQDPALADVTDTQYF TGTGCCAGCAGCCAAGATCCGGCCCTAGCGGACGTCACAGATACGCAGTATTTT
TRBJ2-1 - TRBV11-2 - CASSPQTRDNNEQFF TGTGCCAGCAGCCCGCAGACCCGGGACAATAATGAGCAGTTCTTC
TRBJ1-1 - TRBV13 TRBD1 CASSSRGMNTEAFF TGTGCCAGCAGCTCCAGGGGGATGAACACTGAAGCTTTCTTT
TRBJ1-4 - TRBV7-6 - CASSLWAENEKLFF TGTGCCAGCAGCCTGTGGGCTGAAAATGAAAAACTGTTTTTT
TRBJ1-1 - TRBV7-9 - CASSPRGGTEAFF TGTGCCAGCAGCCCCCGGGGGGGAACTGAAGCTTTCTTT
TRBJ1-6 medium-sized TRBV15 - CATSKGKDSYNSPLHF TGTGCCACCAGCAAAGGGAAAGACTCCTATAATTCACCCCTCCACTTT
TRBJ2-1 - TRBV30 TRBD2 CAWNLGTSGAHSEQFF TGTGCCTGGAACCTAGGGACTAGCGGAGCCCACAGTGAGCAGTTCTTC
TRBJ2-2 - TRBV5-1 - CASSLGDGELFF TGCGCCAGCAGCTTGGGGGACGGGGAGCTGTTTTTT
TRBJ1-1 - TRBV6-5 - CASSRLGTSRAFF TGTGCCAGCAGTCGCCTCGGGACGTCACGGGCTTTCTTT
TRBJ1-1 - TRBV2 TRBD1 CASRRDSPPGFF TGTGCCAGCAGGCGGGACAGTCCCCCGGGTTTCTTT
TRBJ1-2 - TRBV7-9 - CASSNSYGYTF TGTGCCAGCAGCAATTCTTATGGCTACACCTTC
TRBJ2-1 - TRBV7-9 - CASSLAVGLNNEQFF TGTGCCAGCAGCTTAGCGGTAGGGCTTAACAATGAGCAGTTCTTC
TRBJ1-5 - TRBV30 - CAWSSTDYQPQHF TGTGCCTGGAGTTCCACGGACTATCAGCCCCAGCATTTT
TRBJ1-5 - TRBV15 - CATSRDPNQPQHF TGTGCCACCAGCAGAGACCCTAATCAGCCCCAGCATTTT
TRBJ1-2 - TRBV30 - CAWSVVVHGYTF TGTGCCTGGAGTGTAGTGGTTCATGGCTACACCTTC
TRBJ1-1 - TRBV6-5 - CASRRMGPDTEAFF TGTGCCAGCAGACGTATGGGGCCTGACACTGAAGCTTTCTTT
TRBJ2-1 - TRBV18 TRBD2 CASSPRKLAGAGEQFF TGTGCCAGCTCACCACGCAAGCTAGCGGGAGCGGGGGAGCAGTTCTTC
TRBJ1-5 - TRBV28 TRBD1 CASSLSDRPTQPQHF TGTGCCAGCAGTTTATCGGACAGGCCTACCCAGCCCCAGCATTTT
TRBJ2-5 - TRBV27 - CASTPGETQYF TGTGCCAGCACCCCCGGGGAGACCCAGTACTTC
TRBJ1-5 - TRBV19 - CASKSGNQPQHF TGTGCCAGTAAGTCGGGGAATCAGCCCCAGCATTTT
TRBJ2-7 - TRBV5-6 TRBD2 CASNPFREGLYEQYF TGTGCCAGCAACCCCTTCCGGGAGGGCCTCTACGAGCAGTACTTC
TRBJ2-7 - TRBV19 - CASSNGYEQYF TGTGCCAGTAGTAATGGGTACGAGCAGTACTTC